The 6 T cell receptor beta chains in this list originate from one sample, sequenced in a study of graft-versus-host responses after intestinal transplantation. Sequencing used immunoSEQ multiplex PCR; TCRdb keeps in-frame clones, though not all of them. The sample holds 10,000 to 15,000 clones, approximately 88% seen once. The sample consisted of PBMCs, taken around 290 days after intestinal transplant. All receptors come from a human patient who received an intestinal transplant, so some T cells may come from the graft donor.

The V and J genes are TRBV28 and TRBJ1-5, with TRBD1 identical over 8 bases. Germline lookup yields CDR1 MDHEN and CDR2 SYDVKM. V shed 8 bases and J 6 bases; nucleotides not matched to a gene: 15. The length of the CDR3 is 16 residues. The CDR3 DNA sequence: TGTGCCAGCGGAAACTTTCAGGGGGCGTTCTGTCAGCCCCAGCATTTT. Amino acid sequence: CASGNFQGAFCQPQHF. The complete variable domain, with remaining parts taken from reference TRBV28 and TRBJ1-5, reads DVKVTQSSRYLVKRTGEKVFLECVQDMDHENMFWYRQDPGLGLRLIYFSYDVKMKEKGDIPEGYSVSREKKERFSLILESASTNQTSMYLCASGNFQGAFCQPQHFGDGTRLSIL.

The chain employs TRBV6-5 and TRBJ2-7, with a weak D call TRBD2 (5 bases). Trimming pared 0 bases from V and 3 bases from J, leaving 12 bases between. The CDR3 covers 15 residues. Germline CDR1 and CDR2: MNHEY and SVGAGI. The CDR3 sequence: CASSYSTSGLYEQYF. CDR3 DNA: TGTGCCAGCAGTTACTCGACCAGCGGCCTCTACGAGCAGTACTTC.

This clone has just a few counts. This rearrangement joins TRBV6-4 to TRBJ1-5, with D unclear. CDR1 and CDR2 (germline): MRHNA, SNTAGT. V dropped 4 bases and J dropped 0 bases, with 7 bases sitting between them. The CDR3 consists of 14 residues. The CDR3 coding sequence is TGTGCCAGCAGTGCAGAGTATAGCAATCAGCCCCAGCATTTT. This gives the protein CASSAEYSNQPQHF.

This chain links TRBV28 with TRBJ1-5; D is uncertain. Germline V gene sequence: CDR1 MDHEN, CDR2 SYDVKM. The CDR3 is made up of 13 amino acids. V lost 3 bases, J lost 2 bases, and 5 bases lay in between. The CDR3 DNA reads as TGTGCCAGCAGTTTTGGGCGCAATCAGCCCCAGCATTTT. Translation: CASSFGRNQPQHF.

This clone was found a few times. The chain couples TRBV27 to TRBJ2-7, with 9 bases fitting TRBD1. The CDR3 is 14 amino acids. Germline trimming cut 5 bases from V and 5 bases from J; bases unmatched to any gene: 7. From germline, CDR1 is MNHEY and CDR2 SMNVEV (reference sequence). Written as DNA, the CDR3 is TGTGCCAGCAGTCCCTGGGACAGGGTAAACGAGCAGTACTTC. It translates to CASSPWDRVNEQYF.

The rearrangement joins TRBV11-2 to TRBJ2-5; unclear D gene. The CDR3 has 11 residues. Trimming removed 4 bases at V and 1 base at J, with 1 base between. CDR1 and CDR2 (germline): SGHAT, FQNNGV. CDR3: CASSSQETQYF. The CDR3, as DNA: TGTGCCAGCAGCTCCCAAGAGACCCAGTACTTC.